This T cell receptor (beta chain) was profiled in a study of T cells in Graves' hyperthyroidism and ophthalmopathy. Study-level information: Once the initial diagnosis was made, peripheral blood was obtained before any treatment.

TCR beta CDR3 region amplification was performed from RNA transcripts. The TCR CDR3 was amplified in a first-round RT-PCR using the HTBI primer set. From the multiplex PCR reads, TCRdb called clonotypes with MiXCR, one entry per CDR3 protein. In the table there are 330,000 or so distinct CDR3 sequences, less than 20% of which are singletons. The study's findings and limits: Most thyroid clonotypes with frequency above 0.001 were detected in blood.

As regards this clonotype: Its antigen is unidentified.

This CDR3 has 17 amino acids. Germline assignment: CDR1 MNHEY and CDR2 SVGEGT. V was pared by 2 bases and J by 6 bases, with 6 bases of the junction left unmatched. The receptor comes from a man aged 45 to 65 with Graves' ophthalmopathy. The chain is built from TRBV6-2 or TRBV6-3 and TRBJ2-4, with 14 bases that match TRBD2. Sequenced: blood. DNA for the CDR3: TGTGCCAGCAGTTACGGGACTAGCGGGAGTTCGCGAAACATTCAGTACTTC. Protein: CASSYGTSGSSRNIQYF.